This T cell receptor (beta chain) emerged from a study of identical twins. Study observations and caveats: Excess twin sharing in beta out-of-frame sequences was weaker. A partial confounding effect on zero-insertion analyses could come from invariant MAIT and iNKT cells. Out-of-frame alpha sequences common to twins exhibited a surplus of low generation probability.

V gave up 4 bases and J gave up 6 bases, with 9 bases separating them. This CDR3 is built from 12 residues. Per the germline V gene, CDR1 is SEHNR and CDR2 is FQNEAQ (reference sequence). A few counts support this clonotype. As yet, its antigen is unknown. TCRdb re-analysed the 5' RACE reads in MiXCR, keeping a single row per CDR3 protein. The table has 200,000 to 250,000 distinct CDR3 sequences, roughly 7% seen once. These data also featured in a second study, about yellow fever vaccine responses in identical twins.

V and J are TRBV7-9 and TRBJ1-1; no definite D call. The sequenced sample was memory (CD45RO+) T cells sorted from blood. The clonotype was recovered from a young woman in good health. Here the CDR3 DNA reads TGTGCCAGCAGCTCGGGGTTTGCTGAAGCTTTCTTT. Its protein product is CASSSGFAEAFF.